Reported below is one TCR beta chain. The data were obtained in a study of cytomegalovirus exposure and HLA in healthy donors. Only in-frame clones appear in the TCRdb table, and some are missing; sequencing was by immunoSEQ multiplex PCR. Among about 360,000 clones listed, 86% were seen once. Material for sequencing was PBMCs. This clonotype was sampled from a young woman in good health and CMV-seronegative.

This CDR3 is CASWQGGGRAYNEQFF. The CDR3 DNA sequence: TGTGCCAGCTGGCAAGGGGGCGGGCGCGCCTACAATGAGCAGTTCTTC. V usage is TRBV5-4 and J usage is TRBJ2-1; 7 bases are shared with TRBD1. This CDR3 comprises 16 residues. Germline CDR1 and CDR2: SGHNT and YYREEE (reference sequence). After removal of 7 bases from V and 2 bases from J, the junction contained 12 bases not matched to a gene.